The clone carrying this T cell receptor beta chain was counted ten times or more. Its antigen is still unknown. The data were obtained in a study of T cells in Graves' hyperthyroidism and ophthalmopathy. At the level of the study: Prior to any treatment, at the point of initial diagnosis, peripheral blood was collected.

Study results and limitations: A model using 13 V-J features told ophthalmopathy apart from stable hyperthyroidism. In the blood, most expanded thyroid clonotypes above 0.001 appeared as well.

Researchers amplified the TCR beta CDR3 regions from RNA transcripts. RT-PCR in the first round (using the HTBI primer set) targeted the TCR CDR3. TCRdb redid the calling of the multiplex PCR reads with MiXCR, one entry per CDR3 protein. The table shows about 480,000 distinct CDR3 sequences, with about 24% occurring only once. The diagnoses drew upon clinical symptoms, serum thyroxine and TRAb, thyroid ultrasound and orbital computed tomography. Sequenced: blood. The origin of this receptor is a woman in her thirties with Graves' ophthalmopathy.

The CDR3 bases are TGTGCCAGTAGCCGGGACAGGGATAACACTGAAGCTTTCTTT. Amino acids: CASSRDRDNTEAFF. This rearrangement joins TRBV19 to TRBJ1-1; TRBD1 agrees at 9 bases. V lost 6 bases and J lost 2; bases outside the gene matches: 4. Germline values: CDR1 LNHDA, CDR2 SQIVND (reference sequence). This CDR3 is built from 14 residues.